The 31 T cell receptor beta chains in this list originate from one sample, sequenced in a study of CD8 T cells in Susac syndrome. Reverse transcription of roughly 0.5 to 1 ug RNA was carried out with random hexamers. Each CDR3 protein is one row after TCRdb ran MiXCR on the immunoSEQ multiplex PCR reads. The sample lists some 220,000 distinct CDR3 sequences, nearly 97% seen once, with about 0.091% in the top ten. Input material: CD4+ T cells from PBMCs. These receptor sequences come from a human donor with multiple sclerosis.

A note on this clonotype: A junction end diverges from the germline sequence, so it may reflect a read error. The rearrangement joins TRBV29-1 to TRBJ2-5; TRBD1 matches at 10 bases. This CDR3 spans 13 amino acids. Germline lookup yields CDR1 SQVTM and CDR2 ANQGSEA. The CDR3 DNA follows: TGCAGCGTCCCGACAGGGGGCCAAGAGACCCAGTATTTC. Residues: CSVPTGGQETQYF.

This chain connects TRBV5-1 to TRBJ1-2, with TRBD1 identical over 7 bases. Germline V CDR1 and CDR2: SGHRS, YFSETQ. CDR3 length: 14 residues. The V segment lost 3 bases and the J segment 3 bases; nucleotides outside the gene matches: 5. The CDR3: CASSWGTDHYGYTF. CDR3 nucleotides: TGCGCCAGCAGCTGGGGGACAGATCACTATGGCTACACCTTC.

This clonotype was found once. J is TRBJ2-1 and V is TRBV20-1, with D possibly matching TRBD1 (5 bases). V lost 5 bases and J lost 0, with 14 bases in between. Germline V CDR1 and CDR2: DFQATT, SNEGSKA (reference sequence). The CDR3 consists of 15 residues. The CDR3 bases are TGCAGTGCTTCAGGGATCGGATACTCCTACAATGAGCAGTTCTTC. It yields the protein CSASGIGYSYNEQFF.

This chain connects TRBV2 to TRBJ1-1; D not certain. The germline CDR1 and CDR2 sequences are SNHLY and FYNNEI. V shed 8 bases and J shed 4 bases, with 8 bases lying between them. CDR3 length equals 11 residues. This CDR3 is CASAGFTEAFF. The DNA of the CDR3 is TGTGCCAGCGCTGGGTTCACTGAAGCTTTCTTT.

The chain recombines TRBV27 with TRBJ1-6, with D maybe TRBD1 (6 bases). The CDR3 is made up of 15 amino acids. V was clipped by 2 bases and J by 12 bases, with 17 bases between them. Looked up from germline, CDR1 is MNHEY and CDR2 is SMNVEV (reference sequence). CDR3 amino acids: CASSLVGQGGVPLHF. The CDR3 nucleotides are TGTGCCAGCAGTTTAGTGGGGCAAGGGGGAGTACCCCTCCACTTT.

The V and J genes are TRBV7-2 and TRBJ2-7; possibly TRBD1 for D (5 bases). The CDR3 totals 14 residues. V was cut by 7 bases and J by 1 base, with 14 bases left in between. Per the germline V gene, CDR1 is SGHTA and CDR2 is FQGNSA. The CDR3, as DNA: TGTGCCAGCACCTTCCCAGGGCTGTCCTACGAGCAGTACTTC. It specifies CASTFPGLSYEQYF.

The chain is built from TRBV29-1 and TRBJ2-1; the D gene is possibly TRBD2 (6 bases). Germline V gene data show CDR1 as SQVTM and CDR2 as ANQGSEA. V dropped 6 bases and J dropped 7 bases, with 10 bases sitting between them. The length of the CDR3 is 11 residues. CDR3: CSVETRNEQFF. The CDR3, as DNA: TGCAGCGTCGAGACTAGGAATGAGCAGTTCTTC.

This clonotype was seen a single time. V gene TRBV3-1 combines with J gene TRBJ2-7; 15 bases agree with TRBD2. The CDR3 covers 15 residues. After removal of 4 bases from V and 3 bases from J, the junction contained 1 base not matched to a gene. The germline CDR1 and CDR2 sequences are LGHDT and YNNKEL (reference sequence). The CDR3 here is CASSRTSGGVYEQYF. CDR3 DNA: TGTGCCAGCAGCCGGACTAGCGGGGGGGTCTACGAGCAGTACTTC.

This chain uses TRBV28 with TRBJ2-7; TRBD1 matches at 7 bases. With V trimmed by 6 bases and J by 2 bases, 7 bases remained unmatched. Germline V CDR1 and CDR2: MDHEN, SYDVKM. This CDR3 comprises 14 residues. CDR3 in DNA: TGTGCCAGCAGCGAACCGGGACAGACCTACGAGCAGTACTTC. It translates to CASSEPGQTYEQYF. The full variable domain, rest sourced from reference TRBV28 and TRBJ2-7, is DVKVTQSSRYLVKRTGEKVFLECVQDMDHENMFWYRQDPGLGLRLIYFSYDVKMKEKGDIPEGYSVSREKKERFSLILESASTNQTSMYLCASSEPGQTYEQYFGPGTRLTVT.

The chain carries TRBV13 and TRBJ1-6, with TRBD1 matching 7 bases. The CDR3 contains 14 residues. J was trimmed by 10 bases and V by 7 bases; bases with no gene match: 10. Looked up from germline, CDR1 is PRHDT and CDR2 is FYEKMQ (reference sequence). CDR3 loop: CASTYRGGESPLHF. The CDR3 nucleotides are TGTGCCAGCACCTACAGGGGAGGGGAGTCACCCCTCCACTTT.

This clonotype came up once. The chain joins TRBV30 to TRBJ2-7, with TRBD2 matching 7 bases. The CDR3 runs 13 residues. With 5 bases clipped from V and 2 bases from J, the junction kept 6 bases outside the gene matches. Germline CDR1 is GTSNPN and CDR2 is SVGIG (reference sequence). For the CDR3, the DNA is TGTGCCTGGGGGGGACTATACCCCTACGAGCAGTACTTC. This sequence encodes CAWGGLYPYEQYF.

This CDR3 reads CASSEGHGSYEQYF. CDR3 DNA sequence: TGTGCCAGCAGTGAGGGACACGGCTCCTACGAGCAGTACTTC. The chain uses TRBV25-1 and TRBJ2-7, with a weak D call TRBD1 (6 bases). The length of the CDR3 is 14 residues. Germline CDR1 is MGHDK and CDR2 is SYGVNS. Trimming removed 3 bases at V and 0 bases at J, with 9 bases between.

The chain combines TRBV29-1 with TRBJ2-1; 9 nucleotides align to TRBD2. This CDR3 spans 13 amino acids. Germline-derived CDR1 and CDR2 are SQVTM and ANQGSEA. The junction had 0 bases not matched to a gene; V was cut back by 4 bases and J by 2 bases. The CDR3 DNA reads as TGCAGCGTTGGCGGGAGGGCCTACAATGAGCAGTTCTTC. Protein sequence: CSVGGRAYNEQFF.

The gene calls are TRBV2 and TRBJ1-5, with unresolved D. The CDR3 totals 14 residues. Germline V gives CDR1 SNHLY, CDR2 FYNNEI. Trimming pared 6 bases from V and 0 bases from J, leaving 9 bases between. CDR3 sequence: CASRQEYSNQPQHF. The CDR3 coding sequence is TGTGCCAGCAGGCAGGAATATAGCAATCAGCCCCAGCATTTT.

The CDR3 nucleotides are TGCAGCGTTGGAGAAGTACGGGAGCAGTACTTC. Its protein product is CSVGEVREQYF. The chain is built from TRBV29-1 and TRBJ2-7; D ambiguous. Germline lookup yields CDR1 SQVTM and CDR2 ANQGSEA. V gave up 4 bases and J gave up 7 bases, with 11 bases separating them. This CDR3 comprises 11 residues.

J is TRBJ1-2 and V is TRBV3-1; possible D gene TRBD1, 5 bases. Germline CDR1 reads LGHDT; CDR2 reads YNNKEL (reference sequence). Trimming pared 4 bases from V and 2 bases from J, leaving 8 bases between. The CDR3 spans 13 residues. The CDR3 DNA reads as TGTGCCAGCAGCCGGGGGGGGAACTATGGCTACACCTTC. Its translation: CASSRGGNYGYTF.

This sequence joins TRBV24-1 and TRBJ1-2; D call uncertain. The CDR3 covers 13 residues. Trimming cost V 8 bases and J 0 bases, with 9 bases left between them. In germline, CDR1 is KGHDR, CDR2 SFDVKD. CDR3: CATKDGTNYGYTF. In DNA, the CDR3 is TGTGCCACCAAGGACGGTACTAACTATGGCTACACCTTC.

The chain couples TRBV27 to TRBJ2-3, with D possibly TRBD2 on 5 matching bases. Germline CDR1 is MNHEY and CDR2 is SMNVEV (reference sequence). V was shortened by 5 bases and J by 8 bases, with 14 bases between the two germline ends. This CDR3 contains 13 residues. CDR3 nucleotides: TGTGCCAGCAGTCGGACTCCCCGAACTACGCAGTATTTT. As protein: CASSRTPRTTQYF.

The V call is TRBV5-6, the J call TRBJ2-5; 11 bases are shared with TRBD2. The CDR3 has 14 residues. The germline CDR1 and CDR2 sequences are SGHDT and YYEEEE. The ends lost 4 bases at V and 5 bases at J; junction bases unmatched: 4. This chain's CDR3 is CASSTLAGGETQYF. CDR3 coding DNA: TGTGCCAGCAGCACCCTAGCGGGAGGCGAGACCCAGTACTTC.

Concerning this clonotype itself: Its ends do not fully match the called genes, so a read error is possible. This chain connects TRBV3-1 to TRBJ2-5, with 9 nucleotides matching TRBD2. Per the germline V gene, CDR1 is LGHDT and CDR2 is YNNKEL (reference sequence). The CDR3 spans 17 residues. In DNA form, the CDR3 reads TGTGCCAGCAGCCAAGACTTCTGGCGGGGGGGTCAAGAGACCCAATACTTC. This sequence encodes CASSQDFWRGGQETQYF.

The chain is built from TRBV5-1 and TRBJ1-1, with TRBD1 matching 7 bases. CDR1 is SGHRS and CDR2 is YFSETQ in the germline V gene. The CDR3 has 15 residues. Trimming at V came to 2 bases and at J to 5 bases, leaving 9 bases not matched to a gene. The CDR3: CASSFTQGRETEAFF. CDR3 coding DNA: TGCGCCAGCAGCTTCACACAGGGGAGGGAGACTGAAGCTTTCTTT.

The V gene is TRBV9, the J gene TRBJ1-1, with unresolved D. This CDR3 has 13 residues. The V and J ends lost 3 bases and 1 base respectively, with 7 bases between them. Germline values: CDR1 SGDLS, CDR2 YYNGEE. The CDR3 protein is CASSAAANTEAFF. The CDR3 DNA is TGTGCCAGCAGCGCTGCAGCGAACACTGAAGCTTTCTTT. Together with reference TRBV9 and TRBJ1-1, the CDR3 gives the full variable domain: DSGVTQTPKHLITATGQRVTLRCSPRSGDLSVYWYQQSLDQGLQFLIQYYNGEERAKGNILERFSAQQFPDLHSELNLSSLELGDSALYFCASSAAANTEAFFGQGTRLTVV.

This rearrangement joins TRBV18 to TRBJ1-2, with 8 bases aligning to TRBD1. The CDR3 contains 18 residues. Germline-derived CDR1 and CDR2 are KGHSH and LQKENI. V trimming: 6 bases; J trimming: 5 bases; junction bases outside the gene matches: 20. As DNA, the CDR3 is TGTGCCAGCTCTCAAGACAGGGGAGGCTTGCCGACCGCTTATGGCTACACCTTC. Residues: CASSQDRGGLPTAYGYTF.

This chain joins TRBV12-3 or TRBV12-4 and TRBJ2-4; the match to TRBD2 covers 8 bases. The J segment lost 3 bases and the V segment lost 5 bases, leaving 18 bases of the junction unmatched. This CDR3 is 19 amino acids long. The CDR3 protein is CASSMRTGGPDPGKNIQYF. CDR3 DNA sequence: TGTGCCAGCAGTATGCGGACGGGAGGGCCTGATCCAGGCAAAAACATTCAGTACTTC.

This chain links TRBV5-4 with TRBJ2-3; D is possibly TRBD1 (6 bases). V was clipped by 5 bases and J by 1 base, with 14 bases between them. The germline V gene encodes CDR1 SGHNT and CDR2 YYREEE (reference sequence). This CDR3 comprises 15 residues. The CDR3 DNA reads as TGTGCCAGCAGGCTTGGGGGCCTCGGCACAGATACGCAGTATTTT. Translation: CASRLGGLGTDTQYF. Full variable domain (outside the CDR3, taken from reference TRBV5-4 and TRBJ2-3): ETGVTQSPTHLIKTRGQQVTLRCSSQSGHNTVSWYQQALGQGPQFIFQYYREEENGRGNFPPRFSGLQFPNYSSELNVNALELDDSALYLCASRLGGLGTDTQYFGPGTRLTVL.

CDR3 region: CSASPRDYPAEQYF. CDR3 nucleotide sequence: TGCAGTGCTAGCCCCCGGGACTACCCCGCCGAGCAGTACTTC. The genes are TRBV20-1 and TRBJ2-7; 7 bases map to TRBD2. V gave up 3 bases and J gave up 6 bases; unmatched junction bases: 11. Germline V gives CDR1 DFQATT, CDR2 SNEGSKA (reference sequence). The CDR3 spans 14 residues.

The chain joins TRBV18 to TRBJ1-2; TRBD1 aligns across 7 bases. Germline-derived CDR1 and CDR2 are KGHSH and LQKENI. The trim removed 6 bases at V and 8 bases at J, leaving 9 bases unmatched. The CDR3 length is 13 residues. The CDR3 reads CASSRGQSVGYTF. The CDR3 DNA is TGTGCCAGCTCGAGGGGACAGTCAGTGGGCTACACCTTC. The whole variable domain, filled in from reference TRBV18 and TRBJ1-2, reads NAGVMQNPRHLVRRRGQEARLRCSPMKGHSHVYWYRQLPEEGLKFMVYLQKENIIDESGMPKERFSAEFPKEGPSILRIQQVVRGDSAAYFCASSRGQSVGYTFGSGTRLTVV.

This clonotype has a single count. V is TRBV24-1 and J is TRBJ2-7; no clear D. V gave up 5 bases and J gave up 2 bases, with 12 bases separating them. This CDR3 comprises 14 residues. CDR1 and CDR2 (germline): KGHDR, SFDVKD. CDR3 DNA sequence: TGTGCCACCAGTGGGGCACCCACAACCTACGAGCAGTACTTC. Amino acid sequence: CATSGAPTTYEQYF.

V and J are TRBV7-9 and TRBJ2-7; a possible D gene is TRBD2 (5 bases). CDR3 length: 13 residues. V gave up 8 bases and J gave up 3 bases, with 14 bases separating them. Germline assignment: CDR1 SEHNR and CDR2 FQNEAQ (reference sequence). The CDR3 coding sequence is TGTGCCAGCTCATGGGCGGGCATCTACGAGCAGTACTTC. This translates into CASSWAGIYEQYF.

This clonotype was found once. This chain joins TRBV6-2 or TRBV6-3 and TRBJ2-2, with 13 bases matching TRBD2. CDR3 length equals 16 residues. CDR1 is MNHEY and CDR2 is SVGEGT in the germline V gene. The V and J ends lost 5 bases and 4 bases, in that order; junction bases with no gene match: 4. CDR3 sequence: CASSDGLAGATGELFF. CDR3 coding DNA: TGTGCCAGCAGTGACGGACTAGCGGGGGCCACCGGGGAGCTGTTTTTT.

A note on this clonotype: The junction differs from germline at one of its ends, possibly a read error. The chain couples TRBV20-1 to TRBJ2-7, with D perhaps matching TRBD2 (6 bases). CDR1 and CDR2 (germline): DFQATT, SNEGSKA (reference sequence). The length of the CDR3 is 15 residues. The CDR3 here is CSVRQPGTASYEQYF. In DNA form, the CDR3 reads TGCAGTGTTAGACAACCCGGGACTGCCTCCTACGAGCAGTACTTC.